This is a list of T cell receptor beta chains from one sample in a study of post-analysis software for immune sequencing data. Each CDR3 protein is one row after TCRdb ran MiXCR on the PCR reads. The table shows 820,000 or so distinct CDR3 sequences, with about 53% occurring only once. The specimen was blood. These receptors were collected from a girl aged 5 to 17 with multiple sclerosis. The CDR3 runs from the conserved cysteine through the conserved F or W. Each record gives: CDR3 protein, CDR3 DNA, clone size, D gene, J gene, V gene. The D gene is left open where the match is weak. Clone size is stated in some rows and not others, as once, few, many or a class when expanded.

CSVEDWGQGGSYEQYF | TGCAGCGTTGAAGATTGGGGACAGGGAGGGTCCTACGAGCAGTACTTC | NA | TRBD1 | TRBJ2-7 | TRBV29-1
CASSQGISYNEQFF | TGTGCCAGCAGCCAAGGAATCTCCTACAATGAGCAGTTCTTC | few | NA | TRBJ2-1 | TRBV14
CASSQEGRTGELFF | TGTGCCAGCAGCCAAGAGGGCCGTACCGGGGAGCTGTTTTTT | many | NA | TRBJ2-2 | TRBV4-2
CASSLRGNSGYTF | TGCGCCAGCAGCTTGAGGGGGAATTCGGGCTACACCTTC | few | NA | TRBJ1-2 | TRBV5-1
CASSPGQARSGNTEAFF | TGTGCCAGCAGCCCGGGACAGGCCCGCAGCGGGAACACTGAAGCTTTCTTT | NA | TRBD1 | TRBJ1-1 | TRBV11-1
CASSLTGSTQYF | TGTGCCAGCAGCTTAACGGGAAGCACGCAGTATTTT | NA | NA | TRBJ2-3 | TRBV5-6
CASSGRVGNEQFF | TGTGCCAGCAGTGGCAGGGTGGGCAATGAGCAGTTCTTC | NA | NA | TRBJ2-1 | TRBV6-4
CATSRDRDRGNTEAFF | TGTGCCACCAGCAGAGACCGCGACAGGGGAAACACTGAAGCTTTCTTT | NA | TRBD1 | TRBJ1-1 | TRBV15
CASSEAEWDTYWDEKLFF | TGTGCCAGCAGTGAAGCAGAATGGGACACTTACTGGGATGAAAAACTGTTTTTT | NA | NA | TRBJ1-4 | TRBV6-1
CSFASGTVNTEAFF | TGCAGCTTTGCCTCGGGGACGGTGAACACTGAAGCTTTCTTT | NA | NA | TRBJ1-1 | TRBV29-1
CASSPRRGRDTGELFF | TGTGCCAGCAGCCCAAGGAGAGGGAGAGACACCGGGGAGCTGTTTTTT | once | NA | TRBJ2-2 | TRBV7-2
CSTDRDYGYTF | TGCAGTACAGACAGGGACTATGGCTACACCTTC | NA | TRBD1 | TRBJ1-2 | TRBV20-1
CASSYGRARRDTQYF | TGTGCCAGCAGTTACGGTCGCGCCCGAAGGGATACGCAGTATTTT | NA | NA | TRBJ2-3 | TRBV6-5
CKSRRDQGNNEQFF | TGCAAAAGCCGCAGGGACCAGGGAAACAATGAGCAGTTCTTC | NA | NA | TRBJ2-1 | TRBV2
CASSGAGGEQYF | TGTGCCAGCAGTGGAGCGGGAGGCGAGCAGTACTTC | few | TRBD2 | TRBJ2-7 | TRBV6-5
CACKGYGRTDTQYF | TGTGCCTGCAAGGGCTACGGACGCACAGATACGCAGTATTTT | NA | NA | TRBJ2-3 | TRBV7-3
CASTLGGGPETQYF | TGCGCCAGCACCTTGGGCGGCGGACCGGAGACCCAGTACTTC | NA | NA | TRBJ2-5 | TRBV5-1
CASSLALTGDHEQYF | TGCGCCAGCAGCTTGGCCCTAACAGGGGATCACGAGCAGTACTTC | NA | TRBD1 | TRBJ2-7 | TRBV5-1
CASMWTHGYEQYF | TGTGCCAGCATGTGGACTCACGGGTACGAGCAGTACTTC | few | NA | TRBJ2-7 | TRBV6-5
CASSSRDERFF | TGCGCCAGCAGCTCCCGCGATGAGCGGTTCTTC | NA | NA | TRBJ2-1 | TRBV5-1